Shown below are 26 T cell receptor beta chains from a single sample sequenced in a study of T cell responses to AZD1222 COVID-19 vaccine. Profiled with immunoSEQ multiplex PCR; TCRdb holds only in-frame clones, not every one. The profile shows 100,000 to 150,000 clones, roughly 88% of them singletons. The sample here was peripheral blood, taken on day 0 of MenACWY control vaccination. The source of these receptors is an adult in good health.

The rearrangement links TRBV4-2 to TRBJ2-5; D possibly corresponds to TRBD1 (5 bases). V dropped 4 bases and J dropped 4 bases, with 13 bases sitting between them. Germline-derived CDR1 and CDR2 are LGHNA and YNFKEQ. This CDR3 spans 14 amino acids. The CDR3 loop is CASSRVQGTETQYF. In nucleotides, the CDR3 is TGTGCCAGCAGCCGAGTCCAGGGAACAGAGACCCAGTACTTC.

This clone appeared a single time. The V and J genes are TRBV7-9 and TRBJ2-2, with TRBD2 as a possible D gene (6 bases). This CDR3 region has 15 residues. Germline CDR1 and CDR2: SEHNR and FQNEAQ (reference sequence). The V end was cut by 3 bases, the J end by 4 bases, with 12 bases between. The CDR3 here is CASSFTTGVTGELFF. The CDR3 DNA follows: TGTGCCAGCAGCTTTACGACGGGAGTCACCGGGGAGCTGTTTTTT.

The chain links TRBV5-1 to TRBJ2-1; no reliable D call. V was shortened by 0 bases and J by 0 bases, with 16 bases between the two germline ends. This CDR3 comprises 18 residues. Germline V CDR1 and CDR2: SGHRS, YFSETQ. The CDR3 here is CASSLAGGRLSSYNEQFF. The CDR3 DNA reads TGCGCCAGCAGCTTGGCCGGTGGTAGGCTGAGCTCCTACAATGAGCAGTTCTTC.

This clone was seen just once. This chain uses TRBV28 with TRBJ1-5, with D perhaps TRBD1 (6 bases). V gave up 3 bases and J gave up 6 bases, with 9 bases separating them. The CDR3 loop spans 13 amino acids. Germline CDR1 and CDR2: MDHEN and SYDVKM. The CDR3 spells CASSFRGGQPQHF. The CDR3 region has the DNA TGTGCCAGCAGTTTCAGGGGAGGTCAGCCCCAGCATTTT.

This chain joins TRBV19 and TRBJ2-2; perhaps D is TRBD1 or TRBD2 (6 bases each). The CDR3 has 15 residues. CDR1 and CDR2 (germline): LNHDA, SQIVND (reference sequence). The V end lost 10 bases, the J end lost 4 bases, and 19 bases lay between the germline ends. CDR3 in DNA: TGTGCCACCCGGAGGGGGGCCCCCGGCACCGGGGAGCTGTTTTTT. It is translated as CATRRGAPGTGELFF.

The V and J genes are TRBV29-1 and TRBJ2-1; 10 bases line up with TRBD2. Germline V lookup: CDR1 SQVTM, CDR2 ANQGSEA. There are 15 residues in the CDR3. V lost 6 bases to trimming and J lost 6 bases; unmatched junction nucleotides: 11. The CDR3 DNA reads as TGCAGCGTCCATCCAACCAGCGGGAGGGCCAATGAGCAGTTCTTC. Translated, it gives CSVHPTSGRANEQFF.

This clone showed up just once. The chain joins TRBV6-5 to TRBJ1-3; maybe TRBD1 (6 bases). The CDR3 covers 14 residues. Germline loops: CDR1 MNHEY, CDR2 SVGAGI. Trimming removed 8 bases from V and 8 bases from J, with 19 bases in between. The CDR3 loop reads CASLIRGQADTIYF. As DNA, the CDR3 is TGTGCCAGCCTGATCCGGGGGCAGGCGGACACCATATATTTT.

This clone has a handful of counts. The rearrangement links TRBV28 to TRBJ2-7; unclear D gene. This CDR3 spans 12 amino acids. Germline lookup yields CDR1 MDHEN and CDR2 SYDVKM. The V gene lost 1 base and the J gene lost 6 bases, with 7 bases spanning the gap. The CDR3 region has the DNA TGTGCCAGCAGTTTATCCACCTTCGAGCAGTACTTC. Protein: CASSLSTFEQYF.

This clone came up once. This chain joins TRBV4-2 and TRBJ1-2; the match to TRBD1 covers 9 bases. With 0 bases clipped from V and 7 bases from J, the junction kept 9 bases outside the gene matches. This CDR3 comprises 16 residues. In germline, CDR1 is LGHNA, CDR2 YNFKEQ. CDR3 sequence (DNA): TGTGCCAGCAGCCAAGAACAATCGGGGACAGGGTCTGGCTACACCTTC. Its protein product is CASSQEQSGTGSGYTF.

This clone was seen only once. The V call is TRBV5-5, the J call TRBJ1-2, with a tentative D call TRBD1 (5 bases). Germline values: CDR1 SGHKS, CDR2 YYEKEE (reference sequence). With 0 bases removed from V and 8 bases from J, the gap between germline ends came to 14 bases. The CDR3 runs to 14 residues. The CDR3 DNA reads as TGTGCCAGCAGCTTGGGACGGGACCTGACAGGCTACACCTTC. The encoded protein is CASSLGRDLTGYTF.

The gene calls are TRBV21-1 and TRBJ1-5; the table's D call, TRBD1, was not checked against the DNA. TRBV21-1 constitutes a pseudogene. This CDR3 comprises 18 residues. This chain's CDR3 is CASSKIPDRGARSQPQHF. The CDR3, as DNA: TGTGCCAGCAGCAAGATCCCGGACAGGGGGGCTAGGAGTCAGCCCCAGCATTTT.

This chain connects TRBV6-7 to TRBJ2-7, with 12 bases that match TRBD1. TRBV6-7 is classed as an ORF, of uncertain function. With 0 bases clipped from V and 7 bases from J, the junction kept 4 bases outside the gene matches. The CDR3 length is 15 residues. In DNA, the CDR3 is TGTGCCAGCAGTTACTCGGGACAGGGGGCAGAGGAGCAGTACTTC. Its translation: CASSYSGQGAEEQYF.

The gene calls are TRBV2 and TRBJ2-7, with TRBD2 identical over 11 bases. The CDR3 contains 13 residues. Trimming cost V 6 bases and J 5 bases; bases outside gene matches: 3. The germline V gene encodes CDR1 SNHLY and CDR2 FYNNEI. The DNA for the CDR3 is TGTGCCAGCAGGGGACTAGCGGTCCACGAGCAGTACTTC. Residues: CASRGLAVHEQYF.

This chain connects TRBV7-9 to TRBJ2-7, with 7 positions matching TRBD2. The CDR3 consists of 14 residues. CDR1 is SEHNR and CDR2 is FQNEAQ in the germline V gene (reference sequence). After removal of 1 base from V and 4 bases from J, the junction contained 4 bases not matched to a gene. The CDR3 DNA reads TGTGCCAGCAGCTTAGTTGCGGGAGTATACGAGCAGTACTTC. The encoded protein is CASSLVAGVYEQYF. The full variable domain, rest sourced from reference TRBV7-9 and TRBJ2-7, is DTGVSQNPRHKITKRGQNVTFRCDPISEHNRLYWYRQTLGQGPEFLTYFQNEAQLEKSRLLSDRFSAERPKGSFSTLEIQRTEQGDSAMYLCASSLVAGVYEQYFGPGTRLTVT.

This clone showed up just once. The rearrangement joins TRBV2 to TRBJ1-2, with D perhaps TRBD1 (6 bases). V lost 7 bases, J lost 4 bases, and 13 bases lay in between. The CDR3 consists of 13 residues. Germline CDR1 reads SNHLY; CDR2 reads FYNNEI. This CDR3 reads CASNRDNSYGYTF. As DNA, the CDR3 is TGTGCCAGCAACCGGGACAACAGCTATGGCTACACCTTC. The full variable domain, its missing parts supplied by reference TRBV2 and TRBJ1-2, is EPEVTQTPSHQVTQMGQEVILRCVPISNHLYFYWYRQILGQKVEFLVSFYNNEISEKSEIFDDQFSVERPDGSNFTLKIRSTKLEDSAMYFCASNRDNSYGYTFGSGTRLTVV.

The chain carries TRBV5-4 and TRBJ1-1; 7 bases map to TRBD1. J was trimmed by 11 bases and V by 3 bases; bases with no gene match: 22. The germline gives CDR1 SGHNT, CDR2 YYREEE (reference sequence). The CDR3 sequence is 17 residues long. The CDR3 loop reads CASSWAGRGRGLTMAFF. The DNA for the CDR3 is TGTGCCAGCAGCTGGGCGGGGAGGGGGCGCGGATTGACTATGGCTTTCTTT.

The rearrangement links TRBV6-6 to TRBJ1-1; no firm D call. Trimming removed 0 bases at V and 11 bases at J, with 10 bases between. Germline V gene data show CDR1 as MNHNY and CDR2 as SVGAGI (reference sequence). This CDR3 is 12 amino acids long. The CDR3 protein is CASSYSEQPAFF. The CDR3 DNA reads TGTGCCAGCAGTTACTCTGAACAGCCGGCTTTCTTT.

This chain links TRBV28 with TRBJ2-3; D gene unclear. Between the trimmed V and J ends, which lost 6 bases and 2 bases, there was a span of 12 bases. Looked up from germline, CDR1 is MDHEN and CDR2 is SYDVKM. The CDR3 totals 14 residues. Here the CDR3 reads CASSPSLLTDTQYF. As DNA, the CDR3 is TGTGCCAGCAGCCCTTCTCTTCTCACAGATACGCAGTATTTT. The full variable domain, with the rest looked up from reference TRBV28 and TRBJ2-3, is DVKVTQSSRYLVKRTGEKVFLECVQDMDHENMFWYRQDPGLGLRLIYFSYDVKMKEKGDIPEGYSVSREKKERFSLILESASTNQTSMYLCASSPSLLTDTQYFGPGTRLTVL.

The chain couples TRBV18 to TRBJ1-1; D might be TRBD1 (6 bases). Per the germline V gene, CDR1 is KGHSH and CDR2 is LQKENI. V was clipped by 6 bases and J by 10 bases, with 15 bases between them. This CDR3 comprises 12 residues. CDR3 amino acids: CASSSGADAAFF. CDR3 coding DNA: TGTGCCAGCTCTTCAGGGGCGGATGCAGCTTTCTTT.

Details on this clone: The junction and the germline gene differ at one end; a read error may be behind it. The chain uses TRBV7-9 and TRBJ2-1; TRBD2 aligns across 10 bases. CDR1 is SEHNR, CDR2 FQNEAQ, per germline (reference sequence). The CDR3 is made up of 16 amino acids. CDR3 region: CASSLAGVRSYNEQFF. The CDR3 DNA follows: TGTGCCAGCAGCCTAGCGGGAGTGCGGTCCTACAATGAGCAGTTCTTC.

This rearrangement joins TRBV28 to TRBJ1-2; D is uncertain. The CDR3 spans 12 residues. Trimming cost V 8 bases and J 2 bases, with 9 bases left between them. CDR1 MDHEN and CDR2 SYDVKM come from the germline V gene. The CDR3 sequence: CASHRGNYGYTF. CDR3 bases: TGTGCCAGCCATCGCGGCAACTATGGCTACACCTTC.

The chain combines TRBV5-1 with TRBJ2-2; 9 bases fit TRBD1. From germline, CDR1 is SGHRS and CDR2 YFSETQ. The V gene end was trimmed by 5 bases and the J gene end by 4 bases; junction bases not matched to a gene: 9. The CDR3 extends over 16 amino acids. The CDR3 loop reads CASRITGGGRTGELFF. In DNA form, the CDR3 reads TGCGCCAGCAGGATTACAGGGGGCGGACGCACCGGGGAGCTGTTTTTT.

The CDR3 protein is CASSFRMRPRNEQFF. CDR3 DNA sequence: TGTGCCAGCAGCTTCAGGATGAGGCCCCGCAATGAGCAGTTCTTC. The chain employs TRBV7-2 and TRBJ2-1; D is unclear. The V gene lost 3 bases and the J gene lost 6 bases, with 15 bases spanning the gap. The germline V gene encodes CDR1 SGHTA and CDR2 FQGNSA. This CDR3 region has 15 residues.

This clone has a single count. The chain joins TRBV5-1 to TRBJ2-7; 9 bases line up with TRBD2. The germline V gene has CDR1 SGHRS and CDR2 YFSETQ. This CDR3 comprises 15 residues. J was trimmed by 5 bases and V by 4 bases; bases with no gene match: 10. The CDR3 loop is CASSPRAGGPDEQYF. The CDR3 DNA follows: TGCGCCAGCAGCCCACGGGCGGGAGGGCCAGACGAGCAGTACTTC.

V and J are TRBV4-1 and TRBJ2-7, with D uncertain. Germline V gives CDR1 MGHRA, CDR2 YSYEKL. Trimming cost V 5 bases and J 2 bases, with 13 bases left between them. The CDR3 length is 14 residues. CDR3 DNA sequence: TGCGCCAGCAGCTCACGGACCAACCCCTACGAGCAGTACTTC. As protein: CASSSRTNPYEQYF.

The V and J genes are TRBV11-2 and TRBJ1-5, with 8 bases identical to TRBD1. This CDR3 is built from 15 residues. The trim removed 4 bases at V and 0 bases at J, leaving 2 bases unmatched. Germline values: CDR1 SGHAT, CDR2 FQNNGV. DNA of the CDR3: TGTGCCAGCAGCTCGCAGGGGGCTAGCAATCAGCCCCAGCATTTT. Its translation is CASSSQGASNQPQHF.